What follows are 7 T cell receptor beta chains derived from one specimen sequenced in a study of T cell clones after liver transplantation. Data came from immunoSEQ multiplex PCR; TCRdb stores just in-frame clones and leaves some out. This sample has tens of thousands of clones, with approximately 70% found just once. Sequenced here: CD4+ T cells from blood, sampled at the roughly 16-month timepoint. These receptors were taken from a human patient who received a liver transplant. Some T cells may be the graft donor's.

The rearrangement uses TRBV7-9 and TRBJ1-4; unclear D gene. The V end was cut by 1 base, the J end by 7 bases, with 10 bases between. Germline assignment: CDR1 SEHNR and CDR2 FQNEAQ (reference sequence). The CDR3 is 14 amino acids. CDR3 in amino acids: CASSLGGIGEKLFF. Written as DNA, the CDR3 is TGTGCCAGCAGCTTAGGTGGGATCGGTGAAAAACTGTTTTTT.

This chain uses TRBV18 with TRBJ2-2; TRBD2 aligns across 8 bases. The CDR3 spans 15 residues. CDR1 is KGHSH, CDR2 LQKENI, per germline. V was clipped by 6 bases and J by 4 bases; unmatched bases: 7. The CDR3 sequence is CASSLAGTGTGELFF. The CDR3 DNA is TGTGCCAGCTCGCTAGCGGGCACAGGCACCGGGGAGCTGTTTTTT.

This chain joins TRBV28 and TRBJ1-2; D is ambiguous. V was pared by 1 base and J by 6 bases, with 12 bases between. Germline V gives CDR1 MDHEN, CDR2 SYDVKM. CDR3 length: 14 residues. The CDR3 is CASSLSAGRDGYTF. CDR3 bases: TGTGCCAGCAGTTTATCGGCAGGTCGAGATGGCTACACCTTC.

The V call is TRBV29-1, the J call TRBJ2-5, with TRBD2 matching 14 bases. V lost 3 bases and J lost 7; bases outside the gene matches: 13. The CDR3 contains 17 residues. Looked up from germline, CDR1 is SQVTM and CDR2 is ANQGSEA. The CDR3 DNA sequence: TGCAGCGTTGAGCGCCCCCCGGGACTAGCGGGAGAGGGGACCCAGTACTTC. It encodes CSVERPPGLAGEGTQYF.

The chain joins TRBV6-5 to TRBJ2-3; possibly TRBD1 or TRBD2 for D (5 bases each). The V gene lost 6 bases and the J gene lost 0 bases, with 13 bases spanning the gap. The CDR3 has 15 residues. Germline V gene sequence: CDR1 MNHEY, CDR2 SVGAGI. CDR3 coding DNA: TGTGCCAGCAGCCTTTTAGGGGAGAGCACAGATACGCAGTATTTT. It yields the protein CASSLLGESTDTQYF.

The chain recombines TRBV6-1 with TRBJ2-3; D remains ambiguous. There are 12 residues in the CDR3. Per the germline V gene, CDR1 is MNHNS and CDR2 is SASEGT. V lost 1 base to trimming and J lost 5 bases, with 4 bases between them. The CDR3 DNA follows: TGTGCCAGCAGTGAAGTTGTAGATACGCAGTATTTT. This translates into CASSEVVDTQYF.

This CDR3 reads CASSRGGGNYNEQFF. The CDR3 bases are TGTGCCAGCAGCAGGGGTGGCGGGAATTACAATGAGCAGTTCTTC. The V call is TRBV7-2, the J call TRBJ2-1; a possible D gene is TRBD2 (6 bases). V lost 5 bases and J 4 bases, leaving 15 bases between the germline ends. The CDR3 loop spans 15 amino acids. Germline CDR1 SGHTA, CDR2 FQGNSA.